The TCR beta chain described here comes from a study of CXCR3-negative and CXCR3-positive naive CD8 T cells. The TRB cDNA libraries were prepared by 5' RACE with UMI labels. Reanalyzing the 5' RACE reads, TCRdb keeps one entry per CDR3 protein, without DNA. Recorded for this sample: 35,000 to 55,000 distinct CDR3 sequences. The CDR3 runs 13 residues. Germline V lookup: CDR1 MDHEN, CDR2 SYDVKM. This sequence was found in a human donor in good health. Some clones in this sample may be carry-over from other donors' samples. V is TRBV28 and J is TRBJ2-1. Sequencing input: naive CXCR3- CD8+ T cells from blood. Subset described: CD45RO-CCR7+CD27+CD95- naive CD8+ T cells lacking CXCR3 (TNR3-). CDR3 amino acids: CASSFRPYNEQFF. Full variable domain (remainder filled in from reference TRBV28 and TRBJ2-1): DVKVTQSSRYLVKRTGEKVFLECVQDMDHENMFWYRQDPGLGLRLIYFSYDVKMKEKGDIPEGYSVSREKKERFSLILESASTNQTSMYLCASSFRPYNEQFFGPGTRLTVL.